One and the same sample provided the 5 T cell receptor beta chains below, sequenced in a study of immune evolution from preneoplasia to lung adenocarcinoma. Measured with immunoSEQ multiplex PCR; TCRdb has only the in-frame clones, and not every one. The sample contains 5,000 to 8,000 clones, about 80% of which appear only once. The sequencing input was FFPE minimally invasive lung adenocarcinoma tissue. Receptors originate from a person aged 55-79 years with lung adenocarcinoma.

The CDR3 DNA is TGTGCCAGCAGTGTAGGACAGGTGAACACTGAAGCTTTCTTT. Translated: CASSVGQVNTEAFF. The chain uses TRBV2 and TRBJ1-1; 7 bases are shared with TRBD1. The germline V gene has CDR1 SNHLY and CDR2 FYNNEI. The junction had 2 bases not matched to a gene; V was cut back by 4 bases and J by 0 bases. The CDR3 totals 14 residues.

The V call is TRBV6-5, the J call TRBJ1-3; the match to TRBD1 covers 8 bases. CDR3 length: 16 residues. Germline lookup yields CDR1 MNHEY and CDR2 SVGAGI. V was pared by 1 base and J by 4 bases, with 6 bases of the junction left unmatched. CDR3 amino acids: CASSYYGQGSGNTIYF. The CDR3 region has the DNA TGTGCCAGCAGTTACTACGGACAGGGTTCAGGAAACACCATATATTTT.

The chain uses TRBV6-1 and TRBJ2-7; 12 positions match TRBD2. V lost 5 bases and J lost 5; bases outside the gene matches: 4. Germline-derived CDR1 and CDR2 are MNHNS and SASEGT. This CDR3 spans 14 amino acids. CDR3 sequence reads: CASSSSGGADEQYF. The CDR3 nucleotides are TGTGCCAGCAGTTCTAGCGGGGGGGCCGACGAGCAGTACTTC.

The chain uses TRBV10-1 and TRBJ2-7; no definite D call. This CDR3 region has 14 residues. Looked up from germline, CDR1 is WNHNN and CDR2 is SYGVQD (reference sequence). Trimming took off 2 bases at V and 3 bases at J, with 11 bases between the two ends. As DNA, the CDR3 is TGCGCCAGCAGTGAGGGTTTCCTAGGCTACGAGCAGTACTTC. This translates into CASSEGFLGYEQYF.

The chain employs TRBV28 and TRBJ1-3; 9 bases align to TRBD1. This CDR3 has 15 amino acids. Germline V CDR1 and CDR2: MDHEN, SYDVKM. V was clipped by 7 bases and J by 4 bases; unmatched bases: 8. As DNA, the CDR3 is TGTGCCAGCACCGGCGGGACAGGGACAGGAAACACCATATATTTT. Translated: CASTGGTGTGNTIYF. Together with reference TRBV28 and TRBJ1-3, the CDR3 gives the full variable domain: DVKVTQSSRYLVKRTGEKVFLECVQDMDHENMFWYRQDPGLGLRLIYFSYDVKMKEKGDIPEGYSVSREKKERFSLILESASTNQTSMYLCASTGGTGTGNTIYFGEGSWLTVV.